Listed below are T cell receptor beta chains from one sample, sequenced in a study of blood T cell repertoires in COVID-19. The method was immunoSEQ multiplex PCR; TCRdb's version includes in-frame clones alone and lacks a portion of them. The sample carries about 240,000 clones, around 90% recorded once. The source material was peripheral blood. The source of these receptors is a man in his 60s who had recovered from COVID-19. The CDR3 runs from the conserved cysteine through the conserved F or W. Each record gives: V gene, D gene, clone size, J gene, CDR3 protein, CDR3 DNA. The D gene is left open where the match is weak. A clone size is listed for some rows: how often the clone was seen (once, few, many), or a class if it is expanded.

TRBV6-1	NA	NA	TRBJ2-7	CASSGPTGGEGYEQYF	TGTGCCAGCAGTGGCCCCACGGGGGGCGAGGGGTACGAGCAGTACTTC
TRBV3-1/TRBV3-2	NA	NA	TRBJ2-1	CASSQLAKGDEQFF	TGTGCCAGCAGCCAACTGGCCAAGGGGGATGAGCAGTTCTTC
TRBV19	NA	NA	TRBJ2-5	CASSIRPGNGETQYF	TGTGCCAGTAGTATCCGGCCAGGGAATGGAGAGACCCAGTACTTC
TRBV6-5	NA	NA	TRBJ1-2	CASSYSTIGRGGGYTF	TGTGCCAGCAGTTACTCGACAATCGGCAGGGGCGGAGGCTACACCTTC
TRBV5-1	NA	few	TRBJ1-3	CASSFSGNTIYF	TGCGCCAGCAGCTTCAGTGGAAACACCATATATTTT
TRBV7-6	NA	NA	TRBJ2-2	CASSHRVLNTGELFF	TGTGCCAGCAGTCACAGGGTGTTGAACACCGGGGAGCTGTTTTTT
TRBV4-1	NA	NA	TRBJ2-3	CASSHLRDSADTQYF	TGCGCCAGCAGCCACCTCCGGGACTCCGCGGATACGCAGTATTTT
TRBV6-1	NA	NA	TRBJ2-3	CASSEVMGGSTDTQYF	TGTGCCAGCAGTGAAGTAATGGGGGGAAGCACAGATACGCAGTATTTT
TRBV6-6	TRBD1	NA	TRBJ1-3	CASSRDRRYVSSGNTIYF	TGTGCCAGCAGTCGGGACAGGCGATACGTGAGCTCTGGAAACACCATATATTTT
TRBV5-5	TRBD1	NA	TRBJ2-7	CASSLQDRGLYEQYF	TGTGCCAGCAGCTTACAAGACAGGGGTCTGTACGAGCAGTACTTC
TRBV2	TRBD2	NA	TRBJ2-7	CASVTGGRNEQYF	TGTGCCAGCGTAACGGGGGGGCGGAACGAGCAGTACTTC
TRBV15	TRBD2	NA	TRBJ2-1	CATSALTSGNEQFF	TGTGCCACCAGCGCCCTGACTAGCGGGAATGAGCAGTTCTTC
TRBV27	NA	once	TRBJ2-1	CASSLTGYNEQFF	TGTGCCAGCAGTTTGACGGGGTACAATGAGCAGTTCTTC